The 5 T cell receptor beta chains below come from one sample, sequenced in a study of CD8 T cells in ankylosing spondylitis. TCRdb analysed the 5' RACE reads with MiXCR anew, one entry per CDR3 protein. The sample includes over 100,000 distinct CDR3 sequences, about 6.5% seen only once; the top ten take 10% to 15%. The sequenced material came from blood, either unsorted or a sorted T cell fraction (not recorded which). All receptors derive from a male donor with ankylosing spondylitis or in good health (not recorded which).

The V call is TRBV20-1, the J call TRBJ2-3; 11 nucleotides match TRBD2. This CDR3 is built from 15 residues. The V gene's germline CDR1 is DFQATT and CDR2 SNEGSKA (reference sequence). The J segment lost 5 bases and the V segment lost 1 base, leaving 5 bases of the junction unmatched. As DNA, the CDR3 is TGCAGTGCTAGAGTTCTAGCGGGAGGAGGAGATACGCAGTATTTT. It is translated as CSARVLAGGGDTQYF.

This clonotype was picked up many times. This chain joins TRBV5-1 and TRBJ1-2; D remains ambiguous. The V gene lost 0 bases and the J gene lost 4 bases, with 10 bases spanning the gap. Germline V lookup: CDR1 SGHRS, CDR2 YFSETQ. The CDR3 spans 14 residues. The CDR3 sequence is CASSLVVGAYGYTF. CDR3 bases: TGCGCCAGCAGCTTGGTTGTGGGAGCCTATGGCTACACCTTC. Full variable domain (missing parts from reference TRBV5-1 and TRBJ1-2): KAGVTQTPRYLIKTRGQQVTLSCSPISGHRSVSWYQQTPGQGLQFLFEYFSETQRNKGNFPGRFSGRQFSNSRSEMNVSTLELGDSALYLCASSLVVGAYGYTFGSGTRLTVV.

The V and J genes are TRBV11-2 and TRBJ2-7; TRBD2 matches 11 bases. The CDR3 length is 18 residues. Unmatched junction bases numbered 7, after V lost 0 bases and J lost 0 bases. CDR1 and CDR2 from the germline V gene are SGHAT and FQNNGV. The CDR3 reads CASSLESRTSGPSYEQYF. In DNA form, the CDR3 reads TGTGCCAGCAGCTTAGAATCCAGGACTAGCGGGCCCTCCTACGAGCAGTACTTC. Full variable domain (remainder filled in from reference TRBV11-2 and TRBJ2-7): EAGVAQSPRYKIIEKRQSVAFWCNPISGHATLYWYQQILGQGPKLLIQFQNNGVVDDSQLPKDRFSAERLKGVDSTLKIQPAKLEDSAVYLCASSLESRTSGPSYEQYFGPGTRLTVT.

As regards this clonotype: This may arise from a read error, as a much more abundant clone is one base away. No conserved phenylalanine or tryptophan ends this CDR3, so it is likely a read error. The chain links TRBV2 to TRBJ2-7; D gene ambiguous. V gave up 4 bases and J gave up 5 bases, with 6 bases separating them. This CDR3 region has 11 residues. Germline CDR1 reads SNHLY; CDR2 reads FYNNEI. Written as DNA, the CDR3 is TGTGCCAGCAGTGTGAAGGACGAGCAGTACTCC. Encoded protein: CASSVKDEQYS.

At least ten counts were recorded for this clonotype. This chain uses TRBV20-1 with TRBJ2-1; D is perhaps TRBD1 (6 bases). Trimming took 0 bases from V and 2 from J, leaving 14 bases between them. Germline V CDR1 and CDR2: DFQATT, SNEGSKA (reference sequence). The CDR3 has 16 residues. CDR3 nucleotides: TGCAGTGCTAGAGATCCCCTTGGGGGCGCCTACAATGAGCAGTTCTTC. Residues: CSARDPLGGAYNEQFF.